The 32 T cell receptor beta chains below were found in one sample sequenced in a study of T cell changes during pregnancy in multiple sclerosis. Generated by immunoSEQ multiplex PCR, the TCRdb table keeps only in-frame clones and is missing some. The repertoire holds nearly 110,000 clones, with around 92% as singletons. Sequences were derived from peripheral blood, sampled in the third trimester of pregnancy. The source of these receptors is a female donor in good health, enrolled as a control in a pregnancy study.

The V call is TRBV29-1, the J call TRBJ2-1, with D hard to call. CDR3 length: 12 residues. The ends were cut back, 7 bases at V and 3 bases at J, with 10 bases in the middle. Germline assignment: CDR1 SQVTM and CDR2 ANQGSEA. CDR3 in DNA: TGCAGCGCACCGGTCGACTACAATGAGCAGTTCTTC. This encodes CSAPVDYNEQFF.

This chain uses TRBV11-2 with TRBJ1-2, with 7 bases that match TRBD1. With V trimmed by 0 bases and J by 6 bases, 7 bases remained unmatched. The CDR3 loop spans 15 amino acids. In germline, CDR1 is SGHAT, CDR2 FQNNGV. The CDR3 nucleotides are TGTGCCAGCAGCTTAGAGAGACAGGGCAGAAATGGCTACACCTTC. Its translation: CASSLERQGRNGYTF.

J is TRBJ2-5 and V is TRBV9; D may be TRBD2 (6 bases). Germline V lookup: CDR1 SGDLS, CDR2 YYNGEE. The CDR3 has 15 amino acids. Trimming removed 0 bases from V and 2 bases from J, with 11 bases in between. CDR3 sequence reads: CASSVGLGGQETQYF. The CDR3 region has the DNA TGTGCCAGCAGCGTAGGTCTGGGGGGTCAAGAGACCCAGTACTTC.

CDR3 region: CASISGGSGANVLTF. CDR3 in DNA: TGTGCCAGCATATCCGGGGGCTCTGGGGCCAACGTCCTGACTTTC. The chain is built from TRBV6-6 and TRBJ2-6; the D gene is possibly TRBD2 (6 bases). Trimming stripped 7 bases from V and 0 bases from J, with 10 bases between. Germline assignment: CDR1 MNHNY and CDR2 SVGAGI (reference sequence). CDR3 length equals 15 residues.

The rearrangement joins TRBV25-1 to TRBJ1-4; weak D call: TRBD1 (6 bases). Trimming took off 4 bases at V and 0 bases at J, with 12 bases between the two ends. This CDR3 is built from 16 residues. The germline CDR1 and CDR2 sequences are MGHDK and SYGVNS. The CDR3 coding sequence is TGTGCCAGCAGTGGGACAGAGTTATCAACTAATGAAAAACTGTTTTTT. Protein sequence: CASSGTELSTNEKLFF.

The J gene is TRBJ1-5, the V gene TRBV7-2, with D hard to call. CDR3 length equals 15 residues. Between the trimmed V and J ends, which lost 3 bases and 0 bases, there was a span of 9 bases. Germline V CDR1 and CDR2: SGHTA, FQGNSA. The CDR3 sequence is CASSLADFSNQPQHF. Here the CDR3 DNA reads TGTGCCAGCAGCTTGGCGGATTTTAGCAATCAGCCCCAGCATTTT.

The V gene is TRBV6-1, the J gene TRBJ1-6, with D unclear. The CDR3 extends over 23 amino acids. The V gene lost 2 bases and the J gene lost 0 bases, with 29 bases spanning the gap. Germline V gene lookup returns CDR1 MNHNS and CDR2 SASEGT. In nucleotides, the CDR3 is TGTGCCAGCAGTGAACGATCGGTATTAGCGGTGGATTTATGGTCCTCCTATAATTCACCCCTCCACTTT. Protein: CASSERSVLAVDLWSSYNSPLHF.

V and J are TRBV5-6 and TRBJ2-5; 7 nucleotides align to TRBD1. The CDR3 loop spans 14 amino acids. V lost 1 base, J lost 4 bases, and 4 bases stayed unmatched. Germline values: CDR1 SGHDT, CDR2 YYEEEE. In DNA, the CDR3 is TGTGCCAGCAGCTTGCAAGGGGGCGCAGAGACCCAGTACTTC. This encodes CASSLQGGAETQYF.

This clone has a single count. The gene calls are TRBV6-1 and TRBJ2-7; the D gene is possibly TRBD1 (7 bases). Trimming took off 4 bases at V and 3 bases at J, with 22 bases between the two ends. The CDR3 sequence is 17 residues long. From germline, CDR1 is MNHNS and CDR2 SASEGT. DNA for the CDR3: TGTGCCAGCAGTGCCCACCGGGGCGGGACAGCTCTCTACGAGCAGTACTTC. It codes for CASSAHRGGTALYEQYF.

J is TRBJ2-7 and V is TRBV30; D might be TRBD2 (6 bases). The ends were cut back, 5 bases at V and 1 base at J, with 6 bases in the middle. This CDR3 comprises 11 residues. Germline assignment: CDR1 GTSNPN and CDR2 SVGIG (reference sequence). CDR3 residues: CAWGTSYEQYF. Written as DNA, the CDR3 is TGTGCCTGGGGGACTTCCTACGAGCAGTACTTC.

The chain carries TRBV5-1 and TRBJ1-2; possible D gene TRBD1, 6 bases. Germline CDR1 is SGHRS and CDR2 is YFSETQ. Deletions cut 3 bases from V and 4 bases from J, with 10 bases between. CDR3 length equals 13 residues. The CDR3 spells CASSSRTAYGYTF. CDR3 DNA sequence: TGCGCCAGCAGCTCCAGGACAGCCTATGGCTACACCTTC.

This chain links TRBV18 with TRBJ2-7; TRBD1 agrees at 7 bases. Germline V gives CDR1 KGHSH, CDR2 LQKENI. The CDR3 consists of 13 residues. With V trimmed by 5 bases and J by 6 bases, 7 bases remained unmatched. The CDR3 loop reads CASSSDRDGEQYF. DNA for the CDR3: TGTGCCAGCTCATCCGACAGGGATGGCGAGCAGTACTTC.

This chain links TRBV5-1 with TRBJ2-1; D might be TRBD2 (6 bases). This CDR3 spans 17 amino acids. In germline, CDR1 is SGHRS, CDR2 YFSETQ. Trimming shortened V by 0 bases and J by 6 bases, and 19 bases separated the two germline ends. The CDR3 DNA reads as TGCGCCAGCAGCTTGGGCGGGGCGCAGGGCAATCGCAATGAGCAGTTCTTC. Translation gives CASSLGGAQGNRNEQFF.

Details on this clone: The DNA is omitted, as the CDR3 cannot be located on it reliably, and the CDR3 follows TCRdb's listing. The rearrangement links TRBV11-3 to TRBJ2-6; TRBD2 is the table's D call, not checked against the DNA. Including both end residues, the CDR3 is 16 amino acids long. Germline-derived CDR1 and CDR2 are SGHNT and YENEEA. CDR3 protein: CASSSSAESGANVLTF.

The V and J genes are TRBV30 and TRBJ2-7; TRBD2 agrees at 9 bases. The ends lost 0 bases at V and 4 bases at J; junction bases unmatched: 4. The CDR3 spans 14 residues. Germline CDR1 and CDR2: GTSNPN and SVGIG (reference sequence). The CDR3 sequence is CAWSVRRGGYEQYF. The CDR3 DNA reads as TGTGCCTGGAGTGTAAGGCGGGGGGGATACGAGCAGTACTTC. Full variable domain (missing parts from reference TRBV30 and TRBJ2-7): SQTIHQWPATLVQPVGSPLSLECTVEGTSNPNLYWYRQAAGRGLQLLFYSVGIGQISSEVPQNLSASRPQDRQFILSSKKLLLSDSGFYLCAWSVRRGGYEQYFGPGTRLTVT.

The CDR3 is CAISDSQAQETQYF. For the CDR3, the DNA is TGTGCCATCAGTGACAGTCAGGCACAAGAGACCCAGTACTTC. The chain employs TRBV10-3 and TRBJ2-5; D call uncertain. The CDR3 loop spans 14 amino acids. The germline gives CDR1 ENHRY, CDR2 SYGVKD. Trimming removed 3 bases from V and 2 bases from J, with 10 bases in between.

This sequence joins TRBV4-3 and TRBJ1-3; D ambiguous. V was clipped by 0 bases and J by 0 bases, with 12 bases between them. This CDR3 has 17 residues. CDR1 is LGHNA, CDR2 YSLEER, per germline. CDR3 nucleotide sequence: TGCGCCAGCAGCCAAGACCCGGACTCCCGCTCTGGAAACACCATATATTTT. Amino acids: CASSQDPDSRSGNTIYF.

The chain joins TRBV5-4 to TRBJ2-5, with 8 positions matching TRBD1. V lost 10 bases to trimming and J lost 4 bases; unmatched junction nucleotides: 6. CDR3 length: 12 residues. The germline gives CDR1 SGHNT, CDR2 YYREEE (reference sequence). CDR3 nucleotides: TGTGCCGGACAGGACAGGGCAGAGACCCAGTACTTC. Its protein is CAGQDRAETQYF.

This clone was recorded once. CDR3 DNA sequence: TGTGCCAGCAGTTCTAGCGGGACTTCAGAAGAGACCCAGTACTTC. Protein product: CASSSSGTSEETQYF. The J gene is TRBJ2-5, the V gene TRBV9; 9 nucleotides match TRBD2. V shed 5 bases and J 3 bases; nucleotides not matched to a gene: 8. The CDR3 spans 15 residues. Germline V lookup: CDR1 SGDLS, CDR2 YYNGEE.

This chain links TRBV5-4 with TRBJ1-4; a weak D match, TRBD1 (6 bases). In germline, CDR1 is SGHNT, CDR2 YYREEE (reference sequence). The CDR3 has 17 residues. Trimming pared 4 bases from V and 2 bases from J, leaving 18 bases between. The CDR3 here is CASSPTGGGLTNEKLFF. The CDR3 DNA reads TGTGCCAGCAGCCCCACGGGGGGCGGACTGACTAATGAAAAACTGTTTTTT.

The chain carries TRBV5-1 and TRBJ1-1; the match to TRBD1 covers 7 bases. Germline V gene data show CDR1 as SGHRS and CDR2 as YFSETQ. Trimming took 3 bases from V and 3 from J; bases not matched to a gene: 11. This CDR3 has 16 residues. CDR3: CASSSINNRGDTEAFF. The CDR3 region has the DNA TGCGCCAGCAGCTCAATAAACAACAGGGGAGACACTGAAGCTTTCTTT.

This chain links TRBV5-5 with TRBJ2-3, with a tentative D call TRBD2 (5 bases). Germline CDR1 is SGHKS and CDR2 is YYEKEE (reference sequence). V lost 5 bases and J lost 3, with 22 bases in between. The CDR3 is 17 amino acids. Here the CDR3 reads CASSISLVFRGTDTQYF. The CDR3 DNA reads as TGTGCCAGCAGTATTTCCTTGGTATTTCGGGGTACAGATACGCAGTATTTT.

The chain combines TRBV5-1 with TRBJ2-3; TRBD2 might be the D (6 bases). Deletions cut 4 bases from V and 5 bases from J, with 14 bases between. The length of the CDR3 is 14 residues. The germline V gene has CDR1 SGHRS and CDR2 YFSETQ. CDR3 residues: CASSLTGDVDTQYF. CDR3 bases: TGCGCCAGCAGCCTGACGGGGGATGTAGATACGCAGTATTTT.

The gene calls are TRBV5-1 and TRBJ2-6; D is unclear. The CDR3 covers 15 residues. The V gene lost 3 bases and the J gene lost 0 bases, with 7 bases spanning the gap. Germline loops: CDR1 SGHRS, CDR2 YFSETQ. Here the CDR3 DNA reads TGCGCCAGCAGCTCACAGAGCTCTGGGGCCAACGTCCTGACTTTC. This gives the protein CASSSQSSGANVLTF. The full variable domain, with the rest looked up from reference TRBV5-1 and TRBJ2-6, is KAGVTQTPRYLIKTRGQQVTLSCSPISGHRSVSWYQQTPGQGLQFLFEYFSETQRNKGNFPGRFSGRQFSNSRSEMNVSTLELGDSALYLCASSSQSSGANVLTFGAGSRLTVL.

The chain employs TRBV11-3 and TRBJ2-7; 10 nucleotides line up with TRBD1. Germline-derived CDR1 and CDR2 are SGHNT and YENEEA. V dropped 3 bases and J dropped 5; count of bases not matched to a gene: 7. This CDR3 spans 15 amino acids. The CDR3 loop reads CASSFPGQGIDEQYF. Here the CDR3 DNA reads TGTGCCAGCAGCTTTCCGGGACAGGGGATCGACGAGCAGTACTTC. Full variable domain (missing parts from reference TRBV11-3 and TRBJ2-7): EAGVVQSPRYKIIEKKQPVAFWCNPISGHNTLYWYLQNLGQGPELLIRYENEEAVDDSQLPKDRFSAERLKGVDSTLKIQPAELGDSAVYLCASSFPGQGIDEQYFGPGTRLTVT.

The chain carries TRBV4-2 and TRBJ1-2; tentative D call: TRBD1 (5 bases). Per the germline V gene, CDR1 is LGHNA and CDR2 is YNFKEQ. The V end lost 0 bases, the J end lost 4 bases, and 12 bases lay between the germline ends. This CDR3 has 15 amino acids. CDR3 coding DNA: TGTGCCAGCAGCCAAGAGTTCGGGGGAGGCTATGGCTACACCTTC. Translating gives CASSQEFGGGYGYTF.

CDR3: CASSQDLGGWGDKRTQYF. The CDR3, as DNA: TGCGCCAGCAGCCAAGATCTCGGGGGGTGGGGGGACAAGAGAACCCAGTACTTC. V gene TRBV4-3 combines with J gene TRBJ2-5; possibly TRBD2 for D (7 bases). This CDR3 is built from 18 residues. CDR1 is LGHNA and CDR2 is YSLEER in the germline V gene. The V end lost 0 bases, the J end lost 8 bases, and 25 bases lay between the germline ends.

The chain employs TRBV4-3 and TRBJ2-3; TRBD1 matches 8 bases. V shed 4 bases, J shed 2 bases, and the junction held 5 bases outside the gene matches. The CDR3 contains 15 residues. Germline-derived CDR1 and CDR2 are LGHNA and YSLEER. CDR3 protein: CASSRTGQDTDTQYF. CDR3 sequence (DNA): TGCGCCAGCAGCCGGACGGGACAGGACACAGATACGCAGTATTTT.

The genes are TRBV7-8 and TRBJ1-5; possible D gene TRBD1, 5 bases. The length of the CDR3 is 16 residues. Trimming shortened V by 1 base and J by 1 base, and 11 bases separated the two germline ends. Germline loops: CDR1 SGHVS, CDR2 FQNEAQ. In nucleotides, the CDR3 is TGTGCCAGCAGCTTAGTCGGGGGATCCAGCAATCAGCCCCAGCATTTT. It codes for CASSLVGGSSNQPQHF.

This clone appeared once. J is TRBJ1-1 and V is TRBV21-1; the table's D call, TRBD1, has no DNA check behind it. TRBV21-1 is noted as a pseudogene. The CDR3 has 15 residues. The CDR3 spells CASSKGRREQGEAFF. The CDR3 bases are TGTGCCAGCAGCAAAGGTCGACGGGAACAGGGTGAAGCTTTCTTT.

J is TRBJ1-1 and V is TRBV12-5, with D perhaps TRBD1 (6 bases). Germline values: CDR1 LGHNT, CDR2 FRNRAP. V dropped 4 bases and J dropped 4 bases, with 10 bases sitting between them. The CDR3 sequence is 13 residues long. CDR3 loop: CASGSSDSTEAFF. The DNA of the CDR3 is TGTGCTAGTGGTTCCTCGGACAGCACTGAAGCTTTCTTT.

The rearrangement uses TRBV2 and TRBJ2-7; D remains unclear. In germline, CDR1 is SNHLY, CDR2 FYNNEI. Trimming stripped 1 base from V and 3 bases from J, with 10 bases between. CDR3 length: 14 amino acids. The CDR3 DNA sequence: TGTGCCAGCAGTGAAGTGTGGCGGAGCTACGAGCAGTACTTC. Translation gives CASSEVWRSYEQYF. The variable domain in full, completed from reference TRBV2 and TRBJ2-7, reads EPEVTQTPSHQVTQMGQEVILRCVPISNHLYFYWYRQILGQKVEFLVSFYNNEISEKSEIFDDQFSVERPDGSNFTLKIRSTKLEDSAMYFCASSEVWRSYEQYFGPGTRLTVT.